These 15 T cell receptor beta chains came from one sample sequenced in a study of blood T cell repertoires in COVID-19. The assay was immunoSEQ multiplex PCR, and TCRdb's table has in-frame clones only and misses some. Of around 200,000 clones listed, around nine tenths were seen once; the top ten hold more than 0.75%. Sequenced input: PBMCs or T cells enriched from blood (not recorded which). These receptors were taken from a woman aged 18 to 35 who had recovered from COVID-19.

The chain carries TRBV27 and TRBJ2-1, with D possibly TRBD1 on 8 matching bases. V gave up 2 bases and J gave up 13 bases, with 18 bases separating them. The CDR3 loop spans 14 amino acids. Germline lookup yields CDR1 MNHEY and CDR2 SMNVEV (reference sequence). The CDR3 DNA is TGTGCCAGCAGTTTAGGAACAAGCGGGACAGGCCAGTTCTTC. Translating it yields CASSLGTSGTGQFF.

The chain links TRBV7-9 to TRBJ1-2; 7 positions agree with TRBD1. This CDR3 region has 16 residues. Trimming took 5 bases from V and 4 from J; bases not matched to a gene: 13. Germline CDR1 reads SEHNR; CDR2 reads FQNEAQ (reference sequence). CDR3: CASSVPGQRIGYGYTF. The CDR3 DNA reads as TGTGCCAGCAGCGTTCCGGGACAGCGTATCGGCTATGGCTACACCTTC. The variable domain in full, completed from reference TRBV7-9 and TRBJ1-2, reads DTGVSQNPRHKITKRGQNVTFRCDPISEHNRLYWYRQTLGQGPEFLTYFQNEAQLEKSRLLSDRFSAERPKGSFSTLEIQRTEQGDSAMYLCASSVPGQRIGYGYTFGSGTRLTVV.

The genes are TRBV19 and TRBJ1-6, with no clear D. Germline assignment: CDR1 LNHDA and CDR2 SQIVND (reference sequence). Trimming left V 6 bases short and J 0 bases short, with 6 bases between. The CDR3 consists of 14 residues. In DNA form, the CDR3 reads TGTGCCAGTAGCAGAAGCTCCTATAATTCACCCCTCCACTTT. The encoded protein is CASSRSSYNSPLHF.

This clone showed up just a few times. This chain uses TRBV7-2 with TRBJ1-2, with D tentatively TRBD1 (6 bases). V was shortened by 4 bases and J by 5 bases, with 20 bases between the two germline ends. CDR1 SGHTA and CDR2 FQGNSA come from the germline V gene. The CDR3 totals 16 residues. This chain's CDR3 is CASSSRRWGQGYGYTF. CDR3 nucleotides: TGTGCCAGCAGCTCCCGAAGGTGGGGGCAAGGGTATGGCTACACCTTC.

The genes are TRBV28 and TRBJ2-7; TRBD2 aligns across 7 bases. The trim removed 10 bases at V and 2 bases at J, leaving 5 bases unmatched. The V gene's germline CDR1 is MDHEN and CDR2 SYDVKM. This CDR3 contains 12 residues. CDR3 loop: CATEGTTYEQYF. CDR3 in DNA: TGTGCCACTGAGGGGACTACCTACGAGCAGTACTTC.

V usage is TRBV7-9 and J usage is TRBJ1-4; TRBD1 matches 7 bases. Per germline, CDR1 SEHNR and CDR2 FQNEAQ (reference sequence). Trimming cost V 5 bases and J 10 bases; bases outside gene matches: 16. This CDR3 has 16 residues. The CDR3 region has the DNA TGTGCCAGCAGCCCGACTCCGACAGGGAGGTCGGGAAAACTGTTTTTT. Protein: CASSPTPTGRSGKLFF.

The chain links TRBV30 to TRBJ2-7, with D perhaps matching TRBD2 (6 bases). Germline V gene sequence: CDR1 GTSNPN, CDR2 SVGIG (reference sequence). CDR3 size: 15 residues. With 1 base removed from V and 1 base from J, the gap between germline ends came to 14 bases. CDR3 residues: CAWSAPRLVSYEQYF. CDR3 nucleotide sequence: TGTGCCTGGAGTGCCCCTCGACTAGTATCCTACGAGCAGTACTTC.

The chain couples TRBV27 to TRBJ2-3; 7 positions agree with TRBD1. The CDR3 loop spans 15 amino acids. Germline V gives CDR1 MNHEY, CDR2 SMNVEV (reference sequence). V shed 6 bases and J 5 bases; nucleotides not matched to a gene: 11. Here the CDR3 reads CASRIGLGGKDTQYF. CDR3 DNA: TGTGCCAGCAGAATTGGTCTAGGGGGCAAAGATACGCAGTATTTT.

The chain links TRBV9 to TRBJ2-7; 8 bases fit TRBD1. The V gene end was trimmed by 4 bases and the J gene end by 4 bases; junction bases not matched to a gene: 13. The CDR3 runs 16 residues. Per germline, CDR1 SGDLS and CDR2 YYNGEE. CDR3 nucleotide sequence: TGTGCCAGCAGCTTAACCACCGGGACAGGTTTATACGAGCAGTACTTC. Residues: CASSLTTGTGLYEQYF. The full variable domain, with the rest looked up from reference TRBV9 and TRBJ2-7, is DSGVTQTPKHLITATGQRVTLRCSPRSGDLSVYWYQQSLDQGLQFLIQYYNGEERAKGNILERFSAQQFPDLHSELNLSSLELGDSALYFCASSLTTGTGLYEQYFGPGTRLTVT.

This clone was picked up one time. The chain is built from TRBV27 and TRBJ2-7, with TRBD1 identical over 8 bases. The CDR3 is made up of 14 amino acids. Germline V gene lookup returns CDR1 MNHEY and CDR2 SMNVEV (reference sequence). V lost 6 bases to trimming and J lost 3 bases; unmatched junction nucleotides: 7. CDR3 amino acids: CASRLTGDFYEQYF. Here the CDR3 DNA reads TGTGCCAGCAGGTTGACAGGGGATTTCTACGAGCAGTACTTC.

The chain joins TRBV2 to TRBJ2-5; possibly TRBD1 for D (6 bases). CDR3 length equals 12 residues. Germline V gives CDR1 SNHLY, CDR2 FYNNEI. Trimming removed 8 bases from V and 2 bases from J, with 9 bases in between. The CDR3 is CASERGQETQYF. In DNA, the CDR3 is TGTGCCAGCGAAAGGGGGCAAGAGACCCAGTACTTC. The full variable domain, completed using reference TRBV2 and TRBJ2-5, is EPEVTQTPSHQVTQMGQEVILRCVPISNHLYFYWYRQILGQKVEFLVSFYNNEISEKSEIFDDQFSVERPDGSNFTLKIRSTKLEDSAMYFCASERGQETQYFGPGTRLLVL.

This sequence joins TRBV10-3 and TRBJ2-3; TRBD1 matches at 10 bases. With V trimmed by 6 bases and J by 0 bases, 6 bases remained unmatched. Germline V CDR1 and CDR2: ENHRY, SYGVKD. This CDR3 has 16 residues. CDR3 loop: CAISRQGASSTDTQYF. The CDR3 DNA reads TGTGCCATCAGCCGACAGGGGGCGTCCAGCACAGATACGCAGTATTTT.

The chain uses TRBV3-1 (or the pseudogene TRBV3-2) and TRBJ2-3; 11 nucleotides agree with TRBD2. CDR3 length equals 17 residues. V dropped 3 bases and J dropped 5; count of bases not matched to a gene: 10. The germline V gene has CDR1 LGHDT and CDR2 YNNKEL (reference sequence). The CDR3 region is CASSHTSGGWAGDTQYF. The CDR3 nucleotides read TGTGCCAGCAGCCATACTAGCGGGGGTTGGGCCGGAGATACGCAGTATTTT.

The chain joins TRBV4-3 to TRBJ2-3; maybe TRBD1 (6 bases). This CDR3 comprises 15 residues. The germline V and J ends were trimmed by 1 base and 12 bases, with 20 bases remaining between them. Germline-derived CDR1 and CDR2 are LGHNA and YSLEER. The CDR3 region has the DNA TGCGCCAGCAGCCAAGGGGGACACAGGTCCCGCACACAGTATTTT. This translates into CASSQGGHRSRTQYF.

This clone was found once. This sequence joins TRBV29-1 and TRBJ2-7, with 9 nucleotides matching TRBD2. Germline CDR1 SQVTM, CDR2 ANQGSEA. This CDR3 has 15 residues. The V and J ends lost 3 bases and 4 bases, in that order; junction bases with no gene match: 10. The CDR3 DNA reads TGCAGCGTTGAGAGCTGGGTAGCGGGAGTATACGAGCAGTACTTC. It yields the protein CSVESWVAGVYEQYF.